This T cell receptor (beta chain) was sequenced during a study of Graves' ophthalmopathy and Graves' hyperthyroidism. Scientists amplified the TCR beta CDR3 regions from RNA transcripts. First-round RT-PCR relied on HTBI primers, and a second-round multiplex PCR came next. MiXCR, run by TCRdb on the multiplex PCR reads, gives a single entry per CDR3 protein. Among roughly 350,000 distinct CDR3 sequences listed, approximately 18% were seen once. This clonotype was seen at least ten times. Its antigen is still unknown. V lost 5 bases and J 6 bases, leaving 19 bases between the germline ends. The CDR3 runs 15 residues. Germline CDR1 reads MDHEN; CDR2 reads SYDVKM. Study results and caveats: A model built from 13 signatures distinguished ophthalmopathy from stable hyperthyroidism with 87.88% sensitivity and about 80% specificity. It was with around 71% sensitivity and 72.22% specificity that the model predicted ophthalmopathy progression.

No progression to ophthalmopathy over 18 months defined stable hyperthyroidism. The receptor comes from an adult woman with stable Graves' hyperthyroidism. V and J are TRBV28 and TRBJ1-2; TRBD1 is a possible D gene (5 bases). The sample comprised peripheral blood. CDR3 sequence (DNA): TGTGCCAGCAGTGTCCAGTCCGTTGGGGGTGATGGCTACACCTTC. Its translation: CASSVQSVGGDGYTF.